This passage covers 24 T cell receptor beta chains from one sample sequenced in a study of T-cell reconstitution after alpha-beta-depleted transplantation in children. Unique molecular identifiers were incorporated when the TCRbeta library was constructed. TCRdb used MiXCR to reprocess the PCR reads, holding one entry per CDR3 protein. The sample lists fewer than 700,000 distinct CDR3 sequences, 10% to 15% occurring once. The sample was PBMCs, mostly from graft donor cells, taken 360 days after TCRalphabeta/CD19-depleted stem cell transplant. These TCRs come from a male patient younger than 18 who had a stem cell transplant for acute myeloid leukemia, so the T cells may come from the graft donor.

The J gene is TRBJ2-5, the V gene TRBV12-3 or TRBV12-4; 7 nucleotides agree with TRBD2. The ends lost 6 bases at V and 0 bases at J; junction bases unmatched: 13. The CDR3 has 17 residues. The CDR3 reads CASSLKIFGGYQETQYF. Here the CDR3 DNA reads TGTGCCAGCAGCCTAAAGATATTCGGGGGGTACCAAGAGACCCAGTACTTC.

There are a few counts of this clonotype. CDR3 loop: CASSSAGSGKNIQYF. CDR3 nucleotides: TGTGCCAGCAGCTCGGCGGGTAGCGGCAAAAACATTCAGTACTTC. The gene calls are TRBV11-2 and TRBJ2-4; D perhaps matches TRBD2 (6 bases). The germline gives CDR1 SGHAT, CDR2 FQNNGV. The V gene lost 4 bases and the J gene lost 3 bases, with 13 bases spanning the gap. The CDR3 covers 15 residues.

This chain links TRBV4-2 with TRBJ2-1, with TRBD2 identical over 10 bases. The V segment lost 1 base and the J segment 9 bases; nucleotides outside the gene matches: 12. Germline CDR1 is LGHNA and CDR2 is YNFKEQ. This CDR3 comprises 17 residues. The CDR3 loop reads CASSQAHQAGGPSEQFF. The CDR3 bases are TGTGCCAGCAGCCAAGCCCATCAAGCGGGAGGGCCGAGTGAGCAGTTCTTC.

This clonotype was recorded a few times. The gene calls are TRBV3-1 and TRBJ2-1; D may be TRBD2 (6 bases). Trimming left V 1 base short and J 1 base short, with 14 bases between. This CDR3 has 17 residues. The germline V gene has CDR1 LGHDT and CDR2 YNNKEL (reference sequence). The CDR3 sequence is CASSQVNSGLSYNEQFF. The CDR3, as DNA: TGTGCCAGCAGCCAAGTTAATAGCGGTTTGTCCTACAATGAGCAGTTCTTC.

The chain joins TRBV7-2 to TRBJ2-5, with 9 bases fitting TRBD2. Per germline, CDR1 SGHTA and CDR2 FQGNSA. The CDR3 has 15 residues. With 8 bases clipped from V and 4 bases from J, the junction kept 11 bases outside the gene matches. CDR3 protein: CASAYPAGGAETQYF. In DNA, the CDR3 is TGTGCCAGCGCCTACCCGGCGGGAGGGGCAGAGACCCAGTACTTC. Looking up the rest from reference TRBV7-2 and TRBJ2-5 gives the full variable domain: GAGVSQSPSNKVTEKGKDVELRCDPISGHTALYWYRQSLGQGLEFLIYFQGNSAPDKSGLPSDRFSAERTGGSVSTLTIQRTQQEDSAVYLCASAYPAGGAETQYFGPGTRLLVL.

In DNA form, the CDR3 reads TGTGCCAGCAGCCTGACACGGTGGACTCAAGAGACCCAGTACTTC. Its translation is CASSLTRWTQETQYF. The chain couples TRBV4-2 to TRBJ2-5, with D perhaps TRBD2 (5 bases). The CDR3 runs 15 residues. From germline, CDR1 is LGHNA and CDR2 YNFKEQ. Trimming stripped 4 bases from V and 2 bases from J, with 14 bases between.

This clonotype showed up just a few times. This chain connects TRBV2 to TRBJ2-7; 7 bases match TRBD2. The ends lost 3 bases at V and 0 bases at J; junction bases unmatched: 5. The germline V gene has CDR1 SNHLY and CDR2 FYNNEI. The length of the CDR3 is 15 residues. The CDR3 sequence: CASSELAGVSYEQYF. The CDR3 bases are TGTGCCAGCAGTGAGCTTGCGGGAGTCTCCTACGAGCAGTACTTC.

This chain links TRBV9 with TRBJ2-1; 9 bases map to TRBD2. This CDR3 spans 16 amino acids. V lost 0 bases to trimming and J lost 6 bases; unmatched junction nucleotides: 7. The germline V gene has CDR1 SGDLS and CDR2 YYNGEE. The CDR3 DNA is TGTGCCAGCAGCGTAGTGGCGGGAGGGCAAGGCAATGAGCAGTTCTTC. Translation gives CASSVVAGGQGNEQFF.

In DNA, the CDR3 is TGTGCCAGCAGCCGGGGTCCCGGACAGGGAGAGAATGAGCAGTTCTTC. Its translation is CASSRGPGQGENEQFF. The V call is TRBV7-2, the J call TRBJ2-1, with 8 positions matching TRBD1. The ends lost 5 bases at V and 7 bases at J; junction bases unmatched: 13. Germline V gene sequence: CDR1 SGHTA, CDR2 FQGNSA. This CDR3 is built from 16 residues. Full variable domain (rest looked up from reference TRBV7-2 and TRBJ2-1): GAGVSQSPSNKVTEKGKDVELRCDPISGHTALYWYRQSLGQGLEFLIYFQGNSAPDKSGLPSDRFSAERTGGSVSTLTIQRTQQEDSAVYLCASSRGPGQGENEQFFGPGTRLTVL.

The CDR3 coding sequence is TGTGCCATCAGTGGACAGGGCAACCAAGAGACCCAGTACTTC. Translating it yields CAISGQGNQETQYF. The chain links TRBV10-3 to TRBJ2-5, with TRBD1 identical over 7 bases. Trimming took 4 bases from V and 0 from J; bases not matched to a gene: 2. Germline CDR1 reads ENHRY; CDR2 reads SYGVKD. The CDR3 is 14 residues long.

The rearrangement uses TRBV9 and TRBJ2-1; 10 bases are shared with TRBD1. This CDR3 is 16 amino acids long. Germline lookup yields CDR1 SGDLS and CDR2 YYNGEE. J lost 8 bases, V lost 4 bases, and 12 bases had no gene match. In nucleotides, the CDR3 is TGTGCCAGCAGCACACCCGGGACAGGGGAAATGGATGAGCAGTTCTTC. The encoded protein is CASSTPGTGEMDEQFF.

The chain combines TRBV7-6 with TRBJ2-3, with D unresolved. Germline values: CDR1 SGHVS, CDR2 FNYEAQ. This CDR3 is 15 amino acids long. V lost 5 bases to trimming and J lost 0 bases, with 12 bases between them. CDR3: CASSLYRYSTDTQYF. DNA for the CDR3: TGTGCCAGCAGCCTCTACCGCTACAGCACAGATACGCAGTATTTT.

The chain couples TRBV4-3 to TRBJ2-5, with 7 bases that match TRBD2. The V gene's germline CDR1 is LGHNA and CDR2 YSLEER. Unmatched junction bases numbered 14, after V lost 1 base and J lost 6 bases. The CDR3 is made up of 17 amino acids. CDR3 protein: CASSQGEGARTKQTQYF. For the CDR3, the DNA is TGCGCCAGCAGCCAAGGGGAGGGAGCGCGCACAAAGCAGACCCAGTACTTC.

This clonotype was counted a few times. The chain is built from TRBV20-1 and TRBJ2-1, with a tentative D call TRBD1 (6 bases). The CDR3 is made up of 14 amino acids. CDR1 and CDR2 from the germline V gene are DFQATT and SNEGSKA (reference sequence). V lost 2 bases and J lost 2, with 10 bases in between. CDR3 in DNA: TGCAGTGCTAGATCCCAGGGGACCTACAATGAGCAGTTCTTC. Its translation: CSARSQGTYNEQFF.

This clonotype occurred many times. The chain is built from TRBV20-1 and TRBJ2-2, with 7 bases fitting TRBD2. V trimming: 0 bases; J trimming: 0 bases; junction bases outside the gene matches: 7. The CDR3 is made up of 17 amino acids. Germline V gene data show CDR1 as DFQATT and CDR2 as SNEGSKA (reference sequence). CDR3 sequence (DNA): TGCAGTGCTAGAGATCCGGGTAGCGGGCCGAACACCGGGGAGCTGTTTTTT. Residues: CSARDPGSGPNTGELFF.

A word on this clonotype: This may stem from a read error, because a much larger clone lies one nucleotide away. This sequence joins TRBV28 and TRBJ1-1, with D possibly matching TRBD1 (5 bases). There are 12 residues in the CDR3. The germline V gene encodes CDR1 MDHEN and CDR2 SYDVKM. The CDR3 loop reads CVSTPVGGEAFF. DNA for the CDR3: TGTGTCAGCACCCCCGTGGGGGGTGAAGCTTTCTTT.

This clonotype was counted a few times. V is TRBV28 and J is TRBJ2-3; 12 nucleotides line up with TRBD2. Germline V gene sequence: CDR1 MDHEN, CDR2 SYDVKM. The CDR3 spans 16 residues. J gave up 5 bases and V 6 bases, and 9 bases lay outside the gene matches. In DNA form, the CDR3 reads TGTGCCAGCAGACTCCCTAGCGGGAGGGGGAAAGATACGCAGTATTTT. This gives the protein CASRLPSGRGKDTQYF.

This clonotype was detected only a few times. The junction shows a germline mismatch at one end, possibly a read error. This chain links TRBV12-3 or TRBV12-4 with TRBJ2-5, with TRBD1 matching 10 bases. The CDR3 has 14 amino acids. The CDR3 loop is CASSQTGGIETQYF. In DNA form, the CDR3 reads TGTGCCAGCAGCCAGACAGGGGGCATAGAGACCCAGTATTTC.

The chain has TRBV6-2 or TRBV6-3 and TRBJ2-7; TRBD2 aligns across 7 bases. CDR1 MNHEY and CDR2 SVGEGT come from the germline V gene. This CDR3 contains 12 residues. V lost 2 bases to trimming and J lost 5 bases; unmatched junction nucleotides: 0. The CDR3: CASSYREDEQYF. As DNA, the CDR3 is TGTGCCAGCAGTTACCGGGAGGACGAGCAGTACTTC.

This clonotype was seen a handful of times. This sequence joins TRBV29-1 and TRBJ2-7; 8 bases line up with TRBD1. The CDR3 is 13 amino acids. CDR1 is SQVTM, CDR2 ANQGSEA, per germline. J gave up 3 bases and V 4 bases, and 5 bases lay outside the gene matches. The CDR3 bases are TGCAGCGTTGGACAGGGGCTGGGCTACGAGCAGTACTTC. Its protein is CSVGQGLGYEQYF.

This clonotype was detected ten times or more. The rearrangement links TRBV4-3 to TRBJ2-5; TRBD2 matches at 8 bases. CDR1 is LGHNA, CDR2 YSLEER, per germline. The CDR3 runs to 16 residues. Germline trimming cut 0 bases from V and 0 bases from J; bases unmatched to any gene: 3. The CDR3 sequence: CASSQERGGYQETQYF. In DNA, the CDR3 is TGCGCCAGCAGCCAAGAGCGCGGGGGGTACCAAGAGACCCAGTACTTC.

This clonotype came up many times. This sequence joins TRBV7-2 and TRBJ2-7, with 7 bases identical to TRBD2. The CDR3 contains 18 residues. CDR1 is SGHTA, CDR2 FQGNSA, per germline. Trimming removed 3 bases from V and 0 bases from J; junction bases left unmatched: 14. The CDR3 sequence: CASSFAPGASGYSYEQYF. CDR3 DNA sequence: TGTGCCAGCAGCTTCGCCCCCGGGGCTAGCGGATACTCCTACGAGCAGTACTTC.

As concerns this clonotype: This may be a read error, as it is one base from a much larger clone. J is TRBJ2-7 and V is TRBV27; no definite D call. Germline CDR1 and CDR2: MNHEY and SMNVEV (reference sequence). CDR3 length: 14 residues. The ends were cut back, 2 bases at V and 0 bases at J, with 8 bases in the middle. Written as DNA, the CDR3 is TGTGCCAGCAGTTTAGGAATCGGCTCCTACGAGCAGTACTTC. It codes for CASSLGIGSYEQYF.

V and J are TRBV6-2 or TRBV6-3 and TRBJ2-1, with D possibly TRBD2 on 5 matching bases. Trimming removed 7 bases at V and 9 bases at J, with 19 bases between. In germline, CDR1 is MNHEY, CDR2 SVGEGT. The CDR3 extends over 14 amino acids. The chain's CDR3 is CASTPGIGQREQFF. For the CDR3, the DNA is TGTGCCAGCACTCCCGGGATAGGCCAGCGTGAGCAGTTCTTC.